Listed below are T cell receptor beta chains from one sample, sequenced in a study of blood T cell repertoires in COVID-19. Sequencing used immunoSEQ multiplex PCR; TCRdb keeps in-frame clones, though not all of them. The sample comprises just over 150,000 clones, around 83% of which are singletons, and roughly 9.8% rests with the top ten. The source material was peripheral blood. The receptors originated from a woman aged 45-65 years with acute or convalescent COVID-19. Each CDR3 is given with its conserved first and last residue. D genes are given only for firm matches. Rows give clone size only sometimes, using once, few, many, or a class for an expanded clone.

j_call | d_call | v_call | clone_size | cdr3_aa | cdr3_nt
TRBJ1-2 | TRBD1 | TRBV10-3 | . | CAISESSKTGDYGYTF | TGTGCCATCAGTGAGTCCTCAAAAACAGGGGACTATGGCTACACCTTC
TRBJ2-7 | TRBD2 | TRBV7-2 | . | CASSMGLANSYEQYF | TGTGCCAGCAGCATGGGACTAGCGAATAGCTACGAGCAGTACTTC
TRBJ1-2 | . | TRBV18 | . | CASSPRPRVEGYTF | TGTGCCAGCTCACCACGTCCCAGGGTCGAGGGCTACACCTTC
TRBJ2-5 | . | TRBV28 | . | CASSFVGEETQYF | TGTGCCAGCAGTTTCGTGGGAGAAGAGACCCAGTACTTC
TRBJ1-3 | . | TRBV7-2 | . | CASSSLGGNTIYF | TGTGCCAGCAGCTCCCTAGGTGGAAACACCATATATTTT
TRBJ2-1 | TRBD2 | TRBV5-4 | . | CASSPWTSGPGEQFF | TGTGCCAGCAGCCCATGGACTAGCGGTCCCGGTGAGCAGTTCTTC
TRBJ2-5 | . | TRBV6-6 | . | CASSYGGKETQYF | TGTGCCAGCAGTTACGGGGGGAAAGAGACCCAGTACTTC
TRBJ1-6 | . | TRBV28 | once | CASQGRLGSPLHF | TGTGCCAGCCAGGGGCGGTTGGGTTCACCCCTCCACTTT
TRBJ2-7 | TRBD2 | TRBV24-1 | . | CATRTGTSGNYEQYF | TGTGCCACCAGGACCGGGACTAGCGGTAACTACGAGCAGTACTTC
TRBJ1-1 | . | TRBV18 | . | CASSRAGVMNTEAFF | TGTGCCAGCTCACGGGCAGGGGTTATGAACACTGAAGCTTTCTTT
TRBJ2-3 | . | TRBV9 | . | CASSETVAPTDTQYF | TGTGCCAGCAGCGAAACAGTCGCCCCCACAGATACGCAGTATTTT
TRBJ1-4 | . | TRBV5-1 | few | CASSLEGDHEKLFF | TGCGCCAGCAGCCTCGAGGGGGATCATGAAAAACTGTTTTTT
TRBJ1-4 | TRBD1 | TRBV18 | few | CASSPAQGTDEKLFF | TGTGCCAGCTCACCAGCACAGGGGACTGATGAAAAACTGTTTTTT
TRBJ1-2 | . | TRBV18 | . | CASSTTGLANYGYTF | TGTGCCAGCTCTACGACGGGGTTAGCTAACTATGGCTACACCTTC
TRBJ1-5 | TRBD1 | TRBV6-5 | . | CASSASGGWNQPQHF | TGTGCCAGCAGCGCTTCAGGGGGCTGGAATCAGCCCCAGCATTTT
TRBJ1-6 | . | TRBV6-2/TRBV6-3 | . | CASSRSGRSHSPLHF | TGTGCCAGCAGCCGAAGCGGTCGGTCTCATTCACCCCTCCACTTT
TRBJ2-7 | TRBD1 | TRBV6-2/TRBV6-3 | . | CASSYGTGGYEQYF | TGTGCCAGCAGTTACGGGACAGGGGGCTACGAGCAGTACTTC
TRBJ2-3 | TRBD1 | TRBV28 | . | CASSLRQGGRTDTQYF | TGTGCCAGCAGTTTGAGACAGGGGGGCCGCACAGATACGCAGTATTTT
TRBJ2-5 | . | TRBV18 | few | CASSRDFQETQYF | TGTGCCAGCTCCAGGGACTTCCAAGAGACCCAGTACTTC
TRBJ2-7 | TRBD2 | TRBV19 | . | CASSMTASGLTYEQYF | TGTGCCAGTAGTATGACCGCTAGCGGGTTGACCTACGAGCAGTACTTC
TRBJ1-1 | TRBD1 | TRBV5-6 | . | CASNVDRDTEAFF | TGTGCCAGCAACGTTGACAGGGACACTGAAGCTTTCTTT
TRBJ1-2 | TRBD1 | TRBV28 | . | CASSLSTGGDGYTF | TGTGCCAGCAGTTTATCGACAGGGGGCGATGGCTACACCTTC
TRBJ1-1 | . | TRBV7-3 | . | CASSLRGETEAFF | TGTGCCAGCAGCTTACGGGGGGAAACTGAAGCTTTCTTT
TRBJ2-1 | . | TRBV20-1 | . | CSARVAEQFF | TGCAGTGCTAGGGTAGCTGAGCAGTTCTTC
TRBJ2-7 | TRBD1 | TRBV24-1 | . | CATSDPGQGVGEQYF | TGTGCCACCAGTGATCCGGGACAGGGGGTCGGCGAGCAGTACTTC
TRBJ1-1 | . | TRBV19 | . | CASSIDRTGTEAFF | TGTGCCAGTAGTATAGATCGAACGGGGACTGAAGCTTTCTTT
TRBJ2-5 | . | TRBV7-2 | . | CASSFRGAETQYF | TGTGCCAGCAGTTTTCGGGGGGCCGAGACCCAGTACTTC
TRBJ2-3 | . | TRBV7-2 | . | CASSFGQGTDTQYF | TGTGCCAGCAGCTTTGGTCAGGGGACAGATACGCAGTATTTT
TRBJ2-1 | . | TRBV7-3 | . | CASSLIPGGSYNEQFF | TGTGCCAGCAGCTTAATTCCCGGGGGTTCCTACAATGAGCAGTTCTTC
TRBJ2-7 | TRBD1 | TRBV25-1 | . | CASSDRTGTYEQYF | TGTGCCAGCAGTGATCGGACAGGGACCTACGAGCAGTACTTC
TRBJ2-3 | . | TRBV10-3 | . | CAISETRLNPRTDTQYF | TGTGCCATCAGTGAGACCCGACTCAACCCGCGCACAGATACGCAGTATTTT
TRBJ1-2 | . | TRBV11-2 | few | CASSQILQGMELSGYTF | TGTGCCAGCAGTCAGATTCTCCAGGGAATGGAGCTCTCTGGCTACACCTTC
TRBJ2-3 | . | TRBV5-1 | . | CASSPRLHTDTQYF | TGCGCCAGCAGCCCTAGGCTACACACAGATACGCAGTATTTT
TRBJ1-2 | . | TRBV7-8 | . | CASSLMGRASYGYTF | TGTGCCAGCAGCTTAATGGGCAGGGCGAGCTATGGCTACACCTTC
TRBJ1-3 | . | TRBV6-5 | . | CATCQGNTIYF | TGTGCCACCTGCCAGGGAAACACCATATATTTT
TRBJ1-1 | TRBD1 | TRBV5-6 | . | CASSPTGVNTEAFF | TGTGCCAGCAGCCCGACAGGGGTGAACACTGAAGCTTTCTTT
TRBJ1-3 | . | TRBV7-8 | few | CASSLVAGTGNTIYF | TGTGCCAGCAGCTTAGTAGCAGGGACTGGAAACACCATATATTTT
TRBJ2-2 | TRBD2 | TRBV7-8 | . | CASSPPSGGAGELFF | TGTGCCAGCAGCCCACCTAGCGGGGGGGCCGGGGAGCTGTTTTTT
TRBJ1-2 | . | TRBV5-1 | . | CASSLAPTGNSIYGYTF | TGCGCCAGCAGCTTGGCCCCTACAGGGAACTCCATCTATGGCTACACCTTC
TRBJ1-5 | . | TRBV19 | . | CASSIFRFNQPQHF | TGTGCCAGTAGTATATTCCGGTTTAATCAGCCCCAGCATTTT
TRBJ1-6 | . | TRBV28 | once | CASSFSQNSPLHF | TGTGCCAGCAGTTTTAGCCAGAATTCACCCCTCCACTTT
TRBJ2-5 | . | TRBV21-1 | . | CASSKGKAGAVAEETQYF | TGTGCCAGCAGCAAGGGCAAGGCAGGGGCCGTCGCTGAGGAGACCCAGTACTTC
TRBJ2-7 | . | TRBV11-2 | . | CASSFGYRVHEQYF | TGTGCCAGCAGCTTCGGTTACAGGGTACACGAGCAGTACTTC
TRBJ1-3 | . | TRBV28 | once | CASSTGRYSGNTIYF | TGTGCCAGCAGTACAGGTCGTTACTCTGGAAACACCATATATTTT
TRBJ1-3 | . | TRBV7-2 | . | CASSLTLERRNTIYF | TGTGCCAGCAGCCTCACCCTGGAGCGGCGAAACACCATATATTTT
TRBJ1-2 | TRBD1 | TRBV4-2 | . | CASSQGGTGDYGYTF | TGTGCCAGCAGCCAAGGCGGGACAGGAGACTATGGCTACACCTTC
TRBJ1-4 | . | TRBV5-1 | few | CASSSLGRGSTNEKLFF | TGCGCCAGCAGCTCGCTGGGCAGGGGCTCAACTAATGAAAAACTGTTTTTT